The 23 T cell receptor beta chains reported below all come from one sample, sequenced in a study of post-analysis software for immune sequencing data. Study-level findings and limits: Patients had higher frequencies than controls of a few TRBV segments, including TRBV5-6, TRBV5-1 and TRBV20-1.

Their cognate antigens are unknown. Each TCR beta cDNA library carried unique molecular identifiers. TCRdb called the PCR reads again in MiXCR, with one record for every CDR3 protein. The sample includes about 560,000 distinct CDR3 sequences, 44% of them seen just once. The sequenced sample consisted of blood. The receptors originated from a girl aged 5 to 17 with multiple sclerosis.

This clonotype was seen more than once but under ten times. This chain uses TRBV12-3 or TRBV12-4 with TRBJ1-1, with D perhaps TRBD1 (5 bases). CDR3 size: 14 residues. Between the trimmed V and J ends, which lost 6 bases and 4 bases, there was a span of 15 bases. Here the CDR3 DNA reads TGTGCCAGCAGCCAACCAGGGTACTCCACTGAAGCTTTCTTT. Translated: CASSQPGYSTEAFF.

CDR3: CASSLAGPPEAEAFF. CDR3 nucleotide sequence: TGCGCCAGCAGCTTGGCCGGACCGCCTGAGGCTGAAGCTTTCTTT. The gene calls are TRBV5-1 and TRBJ1-1; no clear D. CDR1 is SGHRS, CDR2 YFSETQ, per germline. The CDR3 runs to 15 residues. The V and J ends lost 0 bases and 6 bases respectively, with 15 bases between them.

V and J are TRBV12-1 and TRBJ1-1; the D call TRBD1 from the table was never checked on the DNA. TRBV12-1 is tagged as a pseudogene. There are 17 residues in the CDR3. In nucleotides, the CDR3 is TGTGCCAGCAGCAAGGTCCCGACAAGTTTCTTAGAGGCTGAAGCTTTCTTT. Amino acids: CASSKVPTSFLEAEAFF.

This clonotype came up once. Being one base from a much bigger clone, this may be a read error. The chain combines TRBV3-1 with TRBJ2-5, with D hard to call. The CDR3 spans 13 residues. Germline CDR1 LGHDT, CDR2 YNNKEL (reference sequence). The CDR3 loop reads CACSPRLIGTQYF. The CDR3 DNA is TGTGCCTGCAGCCCTCGCCTAATTGGGACCCAGTACTTC.

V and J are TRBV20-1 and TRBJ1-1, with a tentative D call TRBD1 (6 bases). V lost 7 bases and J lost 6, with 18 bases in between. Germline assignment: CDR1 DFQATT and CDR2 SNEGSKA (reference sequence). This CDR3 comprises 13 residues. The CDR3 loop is CSGNRDNDPEAFF. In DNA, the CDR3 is TGCAGTGGGAACAGGGATAATGATCCTGAAGCTTTCTTT.

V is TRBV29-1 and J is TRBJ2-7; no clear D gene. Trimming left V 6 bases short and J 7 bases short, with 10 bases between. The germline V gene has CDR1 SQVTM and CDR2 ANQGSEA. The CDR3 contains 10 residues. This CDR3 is CSVPFGEQYF. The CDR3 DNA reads TGCAGCGTGCCCTTTGGGGAGCAGTACTTC.

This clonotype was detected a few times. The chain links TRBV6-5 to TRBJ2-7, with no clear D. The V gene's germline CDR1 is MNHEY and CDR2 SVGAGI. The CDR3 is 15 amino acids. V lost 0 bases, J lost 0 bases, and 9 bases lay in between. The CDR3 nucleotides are TGTGCCAGCAGTTACTCGGGCGAAGTCTCCTACGAGCAGTACTTC. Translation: CASSYSGEVSYEQYF.

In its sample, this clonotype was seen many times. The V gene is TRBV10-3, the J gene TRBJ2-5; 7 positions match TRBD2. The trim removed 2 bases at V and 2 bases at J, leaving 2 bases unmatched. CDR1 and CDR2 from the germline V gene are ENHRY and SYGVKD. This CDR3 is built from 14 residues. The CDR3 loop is CAISETSAQETQYF. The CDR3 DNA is TGTGCCATCAGTGAGACTAGCGCTCAAGAGACCCAGTACTTC.

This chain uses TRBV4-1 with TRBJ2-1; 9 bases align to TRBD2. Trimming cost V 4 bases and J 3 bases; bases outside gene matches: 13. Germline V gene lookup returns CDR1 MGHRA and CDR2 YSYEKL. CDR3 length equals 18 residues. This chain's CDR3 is CASSPPVGLAGIYNEQFF. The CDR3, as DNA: TGCGCCAGCAGCCCCCCCGTGGGGCTAGCGGGAATCTACAATGAGCAGTTCTTC.

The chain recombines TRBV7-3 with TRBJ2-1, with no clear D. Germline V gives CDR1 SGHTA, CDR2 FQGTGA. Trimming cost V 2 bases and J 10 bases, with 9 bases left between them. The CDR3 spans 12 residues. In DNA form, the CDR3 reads TGTGCCAGCAGCTTATCTGGCAGGGAGCAGTTCTTC. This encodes CASSLSGREQFF.

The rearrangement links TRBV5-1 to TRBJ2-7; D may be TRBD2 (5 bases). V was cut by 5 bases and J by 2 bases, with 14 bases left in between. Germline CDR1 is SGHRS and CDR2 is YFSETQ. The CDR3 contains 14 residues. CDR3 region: CASSPANGAYEQYF. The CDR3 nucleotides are TGCGCCAGCAGTCCCGCGAACGGGGCCTACGAGCAGTACTTC.

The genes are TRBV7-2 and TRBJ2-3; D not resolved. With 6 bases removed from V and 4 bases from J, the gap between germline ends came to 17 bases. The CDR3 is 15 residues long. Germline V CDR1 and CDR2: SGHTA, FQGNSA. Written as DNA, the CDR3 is TGTGCCAGCAGTTTCCAACCCCGACGGTCAGATACGCAGTATTTT. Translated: CASSFQPRRSDTQYF.

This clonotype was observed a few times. The DNA of the CDR3 is TGTGCCAGCAGTTACCCCCTTACAGGGCATCAAGAGACCCAGTACTTC. Translated, it gives CASSYPLTGHQETQYF. This chain uses TRBV6-6 with TRBJ2-5; D possibly corresponds to TRBD1 (6 bases). This CDR3 has 16 amino acids. Per the germline V gene, CDR1 is MNHNY and CDR2 is SVGAGI (reference sequence). V was trimmed by 2 bases and J by 2 bases, leaving 15 bases between them.

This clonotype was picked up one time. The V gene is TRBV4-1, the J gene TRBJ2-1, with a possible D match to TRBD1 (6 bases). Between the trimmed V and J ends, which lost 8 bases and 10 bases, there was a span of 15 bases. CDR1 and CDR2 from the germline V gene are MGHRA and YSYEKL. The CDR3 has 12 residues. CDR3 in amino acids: CASQGWVGEQFF. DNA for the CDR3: TGCGCCAGCCAGGGGTGGGTCGGGGAGCAGTTCTTC.

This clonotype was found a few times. The CDR3 loop reads CASRAPAGGPETQYF. The CDR3 DNA follows: TGTGCCAGCAGGGCGCCAGCGGGAGGGCCGGAGACCCAGTACTTC. The J gene is TRBJ2-5, the V gene TRBV6-6, with 10 bases aligning to TRBD2. CDR3 length equals 15 residues. V dropped 6 bases and J dropped 5; count of bases not matched to a gene: 9. Germline lookup yields CDR1 MNHNY and CDR2 SVGAGI (reference sequence).

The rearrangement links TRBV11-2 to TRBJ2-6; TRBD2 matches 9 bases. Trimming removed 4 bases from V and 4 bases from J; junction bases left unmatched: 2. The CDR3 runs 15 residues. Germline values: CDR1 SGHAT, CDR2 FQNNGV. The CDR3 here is CASSSGTSGANVLTF. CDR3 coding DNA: TGTGCCAGCAGCTCCGGGACTAGCGGGGCCAACGTCCTGACTTTC.

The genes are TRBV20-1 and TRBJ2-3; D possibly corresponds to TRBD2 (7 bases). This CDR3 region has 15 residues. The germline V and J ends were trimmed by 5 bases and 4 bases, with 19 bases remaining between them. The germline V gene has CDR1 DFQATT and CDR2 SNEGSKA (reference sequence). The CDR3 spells CSAVGGDGGPDTQYF. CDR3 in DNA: TGCAGTGCTGTGGGGGGAGACGGGGGGCCAGATACGCAGTATTTT.

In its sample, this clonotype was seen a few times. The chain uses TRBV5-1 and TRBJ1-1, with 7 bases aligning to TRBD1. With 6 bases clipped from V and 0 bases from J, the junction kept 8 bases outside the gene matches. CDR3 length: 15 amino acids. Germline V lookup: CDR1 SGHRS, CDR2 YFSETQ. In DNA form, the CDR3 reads TGCGCCAGCACGGGACAGAGGGGAGTGAACACTGAAGCTTTCTTT. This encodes CASTGQRGVNTEAFF. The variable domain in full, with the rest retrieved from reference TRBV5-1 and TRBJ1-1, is KAGVTQTPRYLIKTRGQQVTLSCSPISGHRSVSWYQQTPGQGLQFLFEYFSETQRNKGNFPGRFSGRQFSNSRSEMNVSTLELGDSALYLCASTGQRGVNTEAFFGQGTRLTVV.

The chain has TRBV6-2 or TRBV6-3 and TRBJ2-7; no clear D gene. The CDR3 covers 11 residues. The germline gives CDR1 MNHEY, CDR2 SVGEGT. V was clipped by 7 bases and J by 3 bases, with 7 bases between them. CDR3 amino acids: CASMQRYEQYF. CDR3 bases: TGTGCCAGCATGCAGCGCTACGAGCAGTACTTC.

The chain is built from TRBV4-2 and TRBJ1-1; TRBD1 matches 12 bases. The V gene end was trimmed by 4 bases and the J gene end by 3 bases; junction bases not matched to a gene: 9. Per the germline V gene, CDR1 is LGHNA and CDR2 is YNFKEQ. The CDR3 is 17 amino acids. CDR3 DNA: TGTGCCAGCAGCCTCGGGACAGGGGGCGACAGGGACACTGAAGCTTTCTTT. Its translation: CASSLGTGGDRDTEAFF.

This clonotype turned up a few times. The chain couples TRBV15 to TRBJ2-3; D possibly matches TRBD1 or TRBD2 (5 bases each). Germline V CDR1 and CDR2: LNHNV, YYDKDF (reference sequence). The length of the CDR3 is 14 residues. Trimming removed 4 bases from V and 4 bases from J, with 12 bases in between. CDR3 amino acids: CATSKGVGADTQYF. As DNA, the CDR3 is TGTGCCACCAGCAAAGGTGTGGGGGCAGATACGCAGTATTTT. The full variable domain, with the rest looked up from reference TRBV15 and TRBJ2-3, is DAMVIQNPRYQVTQFGKPVTLSCSQTLNHNVMYWYQQKSSQAPKLLFHYYDKDFNNEADTPDNFQSRRPNTSFCFLDIRSPGLGDTAMYLCATSKGVGADTQYFGPGTRLTVL.

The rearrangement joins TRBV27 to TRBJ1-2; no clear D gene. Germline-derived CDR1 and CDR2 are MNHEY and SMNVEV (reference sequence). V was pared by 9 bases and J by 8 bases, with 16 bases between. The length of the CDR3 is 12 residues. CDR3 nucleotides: TGTGCCAGGGGAGGGCAGCCGGGCGGCTACACCTTC. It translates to CARGGQPGGYTF.

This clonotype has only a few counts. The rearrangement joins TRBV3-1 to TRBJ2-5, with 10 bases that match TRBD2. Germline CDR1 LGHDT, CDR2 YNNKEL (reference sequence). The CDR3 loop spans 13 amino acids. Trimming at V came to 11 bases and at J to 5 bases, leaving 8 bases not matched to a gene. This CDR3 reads CASERGGLETQYF. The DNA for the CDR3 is TGTGCCTCTGAGCGGGGGGGCCTGGAGACCCAGTACTTC.